This T cell receptor beta chain was observed in a study of blood T cell repertoires in COVID-19. In Cohort 3, a recovered donor had either two negative PCRs, clearance, or symptom resolution. The data were produced by immunoSEQ multiplex PCR, yet TCRdb's version contains in-frame clones alone and is incomplete. The data contain roughly 250,000 clones, approximately 83% of them seen just once; the ten biggest clones take up around 4.5%. This clone was counted once. Trimming shortened V by 5 bases and J by 7 bases, and 7 bases separated the two germline ends. This CDR3 region has 11 residues. This chain connects TRBV12-3 or TRBV12-4 to TRBJ2-3, with TRBD2 as a possible D gene (6 bases). The sequence was obtained from a woman aged 25 to 39 who had recovered from COVID-19. The specimen sequenced was PBMCs or T cells enriched from blood (not recorded which). The CDR3 here is CASSRDYTQYF. In DNA form, the CDR3 reads TGTGCCAGCAGTCGGGACTATACGCAGTATTTT.